A selection of T cell receptor beta chains follows, all from one sample in a study of blood T cells in healthy people across ages. TCRdb called the 5' RACE reads again in MiXCR, with one record for every CDR3 protein. This repertoire shows 1.8 million or so distinct CDR3 sequences, more than 35% found once; its top ten account for about 21%. Specimen: blood. The origin of the receptors is a human donor in good health. The conserved cysteine and the conserved F or W are not part of the CDR3 here. Each record gives: J gene, V gene, CDR3 protein.

TRBJ2-7 | TRBV6-2/TRBV6-3 | ASSYRNRGPTYEQY
TRBJ2-6 | TRBV4-2 | ASSQDLPMRNSGASVLT
TRBJ1-2 | TRBV20-1 | SARASEGDKQTGYT
TRBJ2-7 | TRBV4-3 | ASSQDWGIGGVALHEQY
TRBJ2-5 | TRBV7-2 | ASSLEGTGGGKWY
TRBJ1-6 | TRBV6-6 | ASSYSGRKNSPLH
TRBJ1-6 | TRBV12-3/TRBV12-4 | ASGPWDLHNSPLH
TRBJ2-4 | TRBV7-2 | ASSSQAENIQY
TRBJ1-5 | TRBV7-8 | ASSLSRAVNQPQH
TRBJ2-7 | TRBV20-1 | SARGSGGLYEQY
TRBJ2-3 | TRBV28 | ASSPSGGPYTDTQY
TRBJ2-5 | TRBV7-2 | ASSLAIGVQETQY
TRBJ2-1 | TRBV3-1 | ASSQDPTGFAYNEQF
TRBJ2-7 | TRBV7-6 | ASSLSTGTPYEQY
TRBJ2-2 | TRBV12-3/TRBV12-4 | ASSPTPNTGELF
TRBJ2-4 | TRBV5-1 | ASSPRQPIEQY